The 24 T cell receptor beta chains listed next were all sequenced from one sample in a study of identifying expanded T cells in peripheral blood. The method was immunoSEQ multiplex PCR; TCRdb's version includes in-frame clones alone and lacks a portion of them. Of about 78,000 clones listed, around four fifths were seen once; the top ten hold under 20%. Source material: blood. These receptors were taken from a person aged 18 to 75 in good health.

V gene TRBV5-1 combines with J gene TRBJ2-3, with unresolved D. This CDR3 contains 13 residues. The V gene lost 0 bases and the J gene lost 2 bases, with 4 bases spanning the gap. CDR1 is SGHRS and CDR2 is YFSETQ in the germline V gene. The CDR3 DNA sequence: TGCGCCAGCAGCTTGGCCTCCACAGATACGCAGTATTTT. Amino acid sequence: CASSLASTDTQYF.

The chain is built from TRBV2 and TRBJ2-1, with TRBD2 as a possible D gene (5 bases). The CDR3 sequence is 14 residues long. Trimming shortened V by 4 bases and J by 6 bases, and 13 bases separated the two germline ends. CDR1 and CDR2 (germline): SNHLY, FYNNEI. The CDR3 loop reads CASSVRASSNEQFF. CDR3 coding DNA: TGTGCCAGCAGTGTTAGGGCTAGCTCCAATGAGCAGTTCTTC.

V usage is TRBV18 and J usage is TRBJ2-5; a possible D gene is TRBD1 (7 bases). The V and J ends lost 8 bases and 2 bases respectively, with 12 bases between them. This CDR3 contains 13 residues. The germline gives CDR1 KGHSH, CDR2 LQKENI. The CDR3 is CASGRGVQETQYF. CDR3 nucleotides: TGTGCCAGCGGCAGGGGGGTACAAGAGACCCAGTACTTC. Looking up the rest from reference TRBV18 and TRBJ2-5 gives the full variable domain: NAGVMQNPRHLVRRRGQEARLRCSPMKGHSHVYWYRQLPEEGLKFMVYLQKENIIDESGMPKERFSAEFPKEGPSILRIQQVVRGDSAAYFCASGRGVQETQYFGPGTRLLVL.

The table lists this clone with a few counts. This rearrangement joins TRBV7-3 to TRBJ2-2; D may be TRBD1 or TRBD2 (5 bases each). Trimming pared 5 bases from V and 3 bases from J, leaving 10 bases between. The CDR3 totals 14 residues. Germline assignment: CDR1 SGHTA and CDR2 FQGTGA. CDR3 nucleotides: TGTGCCAGCAGCCGTGGGGGTGACACCGGGGAGCTGTTTTTT. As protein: CASSRGGDTGELFF.

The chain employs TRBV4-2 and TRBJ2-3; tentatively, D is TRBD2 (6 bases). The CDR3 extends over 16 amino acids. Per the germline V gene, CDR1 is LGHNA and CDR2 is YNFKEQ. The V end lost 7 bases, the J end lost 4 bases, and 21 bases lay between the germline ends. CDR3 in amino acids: CASTNAKRESPDTQYF. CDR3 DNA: TGTGCCAGCACCAACGCTAAACGGGAGTCCCCAGATACGCAGTATTTT.

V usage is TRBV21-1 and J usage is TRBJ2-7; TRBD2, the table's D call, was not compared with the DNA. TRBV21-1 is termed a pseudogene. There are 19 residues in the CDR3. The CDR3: CASSKERGLLDTSSYEQYF. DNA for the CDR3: TGTGCCAGCAGCAAAGAAAGAGGACTCTTAGACACCTCCTCCTACGAGCAGTACTTC.

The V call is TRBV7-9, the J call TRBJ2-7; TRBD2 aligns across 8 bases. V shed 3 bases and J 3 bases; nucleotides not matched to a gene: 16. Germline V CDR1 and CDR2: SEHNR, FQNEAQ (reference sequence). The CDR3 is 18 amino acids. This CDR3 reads CASSFASSSGSWGYEQYF. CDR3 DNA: TGTGCCAGCAGCTTCGCCTCTTCAAGCGGGAGTTGGGGCTACGAGCAGTACTTC.

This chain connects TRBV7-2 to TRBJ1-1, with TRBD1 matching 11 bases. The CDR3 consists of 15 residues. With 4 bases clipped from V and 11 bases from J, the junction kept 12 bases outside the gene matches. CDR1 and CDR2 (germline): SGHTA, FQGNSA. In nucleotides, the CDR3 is TGTGCCAGCAGCTCGCCGCGGGGGACAGGGGGTTTGGCTTTCTTT. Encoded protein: CASSSPRGTGGLAFF.

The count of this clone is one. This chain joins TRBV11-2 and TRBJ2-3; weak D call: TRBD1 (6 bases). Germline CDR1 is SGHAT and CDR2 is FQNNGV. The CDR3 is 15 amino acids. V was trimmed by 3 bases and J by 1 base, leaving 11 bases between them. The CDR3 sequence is CASSFRGWGTDTQYF. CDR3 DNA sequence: TGTGCCAGCAGCTTCAGGGGCTGGGGCACAGATACGCAGTATTTT.

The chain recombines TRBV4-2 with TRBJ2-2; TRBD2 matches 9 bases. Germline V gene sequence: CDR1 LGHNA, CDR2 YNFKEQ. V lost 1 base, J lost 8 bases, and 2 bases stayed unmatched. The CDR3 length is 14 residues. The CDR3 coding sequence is TGTGCCAGCAGCCAAGTGACTAGCGGAGGGGAGCTGTTTTTT. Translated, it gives CASSQVTSGGELFF.

This CDR3 reads CASSLGLADRTDTQYF. CDR3 DNA: TGCGCCAGCAGCTTAGGGCTAGCGGACCGCACAGATACGCAGTATTTT. The chain is built from TRBV5-1 and TRBJ2-3; 7 nucleotides match TRBD2. Germline loops: CDR1 SGHRS, CDR2 YFSETQ. V lost 2 bases, J lost 1 base, and 7 bases stayed unmatched. The CDR3 is 16 residues long.

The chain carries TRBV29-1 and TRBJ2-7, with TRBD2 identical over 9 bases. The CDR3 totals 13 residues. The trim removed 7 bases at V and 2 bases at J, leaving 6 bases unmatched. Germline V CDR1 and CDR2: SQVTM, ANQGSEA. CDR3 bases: TGCAGCGGAAAATCTAGCGGGACCTACGAGCAGTACTTC. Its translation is CSGKSSGTYEQYF.

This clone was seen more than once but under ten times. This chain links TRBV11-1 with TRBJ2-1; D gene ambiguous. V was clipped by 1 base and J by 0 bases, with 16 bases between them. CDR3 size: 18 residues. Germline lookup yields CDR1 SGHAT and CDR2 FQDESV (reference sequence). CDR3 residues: CASSLGKKTQSSYNEQFF. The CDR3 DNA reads TGTGCCAGCAGCTTAGGGAAGAAGACGCAGAGCTCCTACAATGAGCAGTTCTTC.

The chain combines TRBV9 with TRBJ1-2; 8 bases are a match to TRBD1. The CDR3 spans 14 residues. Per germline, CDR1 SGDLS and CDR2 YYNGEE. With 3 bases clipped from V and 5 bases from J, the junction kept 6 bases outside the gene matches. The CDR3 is CASSASDREYGYTF. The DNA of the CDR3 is TGTGCCAGCAGCGCGTCGGACAGGGAGTATGGCTACACCTTC.

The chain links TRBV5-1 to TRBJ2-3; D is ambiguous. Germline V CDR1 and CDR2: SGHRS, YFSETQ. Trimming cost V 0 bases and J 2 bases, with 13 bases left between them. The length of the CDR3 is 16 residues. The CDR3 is CASSLDRDMATDTQYF. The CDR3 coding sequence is TGCGCCAGCAGCTTGGATAGGGATATGGCCACAGATACGCAGTATTTT. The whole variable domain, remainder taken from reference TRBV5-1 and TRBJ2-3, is KAGVTQTPRYLIKTRGQQVTLSCSPISGHRSVSWYQQTPGQGLQFLFEYFSETQRNKGNFPGRFSGRQFSNSRSEMNVSTLELGDSALYLCASSLDRDMATDTQYFGPGTRLTVL.

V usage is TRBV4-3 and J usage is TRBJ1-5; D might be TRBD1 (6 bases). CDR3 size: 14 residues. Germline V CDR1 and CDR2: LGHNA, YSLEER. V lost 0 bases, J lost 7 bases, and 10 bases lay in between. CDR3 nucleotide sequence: TGCGCCAGCAGCCAAGAGGCCAGGGGCCAGCCCCAGCATTTT. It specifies CASSQEARGQPQHF.

The CDR3 coding sequence is TGTGCCAGTAGTATCGGGCCAGACTATGGCTACACCTTC. The encoded protein is CASSIGPDYGYTF. The chain recombines TRBV19 with TRBJ1-2; D gene uncertain. This CDR3 spans 13 amino acids. Trimming shortened V by 3 bases and J by 3 bases, and 8 bases separated the two germline ends. Germline assignment: CDR1 LNHDA and CDR2 SQIVND (reference sequence).

The CDR3 here is CASSLGLAGAYHTDTQYF. The CDR3 DNA sequence: TGTGCCAGCAGCTTGGGACTAGCGGGAGCATACCACACAGATACGCAGTATTTT. This chain joins TRBV5-8 and TRBJ2-3; 12 nucleotides line up with TRBD2. V was pared by 0 bases and J by 2 bases, with 7 bases of the junction left unmatched. In germline, CDR1 is SGHTS, CDR2 YDEGEE. The CDR3 totals 18 residues.

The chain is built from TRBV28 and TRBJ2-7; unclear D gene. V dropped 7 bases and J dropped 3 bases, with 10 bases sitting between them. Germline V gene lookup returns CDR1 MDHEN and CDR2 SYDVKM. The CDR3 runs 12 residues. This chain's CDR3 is CASNLPGYEQYF. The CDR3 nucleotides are TGTGCCAGCAACCTCCCCGGCTACGAGCAGTACTTC.

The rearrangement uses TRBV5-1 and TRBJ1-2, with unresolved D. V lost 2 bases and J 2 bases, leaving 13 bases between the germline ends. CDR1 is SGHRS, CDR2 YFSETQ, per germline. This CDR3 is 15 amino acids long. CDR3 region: CASSLDGGRNYGYTF. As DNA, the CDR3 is TGCGCCAGCAGCTTAGATGGAGGGAGAAACTATGGCTACACCTTC. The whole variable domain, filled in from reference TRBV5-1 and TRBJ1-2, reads KAGVTQTPRYLIKTRGQQVTLSCSPISGHRSVSWYQQTPGQGLQFLFEYFSETQRNKGNFPGRFSGRQFSNSRSEMNVSTLELGDSALYLCASSLDGGRNYGYTFGSGTRLTVV.

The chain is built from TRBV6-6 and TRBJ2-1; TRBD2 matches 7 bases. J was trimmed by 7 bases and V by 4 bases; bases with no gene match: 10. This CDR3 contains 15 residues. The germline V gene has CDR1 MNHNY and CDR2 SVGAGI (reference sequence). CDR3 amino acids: CASSFSGNLENEQFF. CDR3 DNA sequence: TGTGCCAGCAGTTTCAGCGGGAACCTGGAGAATGAGCAGTTCTTC.

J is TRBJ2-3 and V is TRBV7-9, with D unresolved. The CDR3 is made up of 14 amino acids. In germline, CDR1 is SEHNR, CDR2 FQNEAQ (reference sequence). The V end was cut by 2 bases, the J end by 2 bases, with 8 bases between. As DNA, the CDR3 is TGTGCCAGCAGCTTAAGAACGGTCACAGATACGCAGTATTTT. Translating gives CASSLRTVTDTQYF.

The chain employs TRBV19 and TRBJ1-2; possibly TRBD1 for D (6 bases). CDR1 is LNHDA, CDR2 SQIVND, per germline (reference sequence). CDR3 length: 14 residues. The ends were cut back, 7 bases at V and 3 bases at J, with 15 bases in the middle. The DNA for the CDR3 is TGTGCCAGTAATAGGGGGGGCGCCGACTATGGCTACACCTTC. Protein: CASNRGGADYGYTF.

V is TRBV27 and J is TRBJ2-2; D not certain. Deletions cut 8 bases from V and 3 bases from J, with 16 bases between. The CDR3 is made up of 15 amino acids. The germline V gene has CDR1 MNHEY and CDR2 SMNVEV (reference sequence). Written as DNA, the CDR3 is TGTGCCAGCGCCCTCTCGTGGTCACACACCGGGGAGCTGTTTTTT. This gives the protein CASALSWSHTGELFF.